This T cell receptor beta chain appears in the sequencing data of a study of identical twins. Trimming at V came to 5 bases and at J to 1 base, leaving 12 bases not matched to a gene. Germline V gives CDR1 MNHNS, CDR2 SASEGT. The CDR3 runs 18 residues. Carrying unique molecular identifiers, the cDNA also gained a universal primer site through template switching. TCRdb reanalysed the 5' RACE reads using MiXCR and keeps one entry per CDR3 protein. The sample includes about 690,000 distinct CDR3 sequences, 20% to 25% seen only once; the top ten take approximately 4.3%. These data also formed part of another study, on T cells expressing NK-cell markers. As that study records: Several experiments added an anti-gamma-delta TCR antibody to sort only alpha-beta TCR T cells.

This TCR came from a young woman in good health. The chain has TRBV6-1 and TRBJ2-3; 10 bases match TRBD2. The material sequenced was PBMCs. In nucleotides, the CDR3 is TGTGCCAGCAGTAAAACGCCGGGACTAGCGCGTGGCACAGATACGCAGTATTTT. It is translated as CASSKTPGLARGTDTQYF.